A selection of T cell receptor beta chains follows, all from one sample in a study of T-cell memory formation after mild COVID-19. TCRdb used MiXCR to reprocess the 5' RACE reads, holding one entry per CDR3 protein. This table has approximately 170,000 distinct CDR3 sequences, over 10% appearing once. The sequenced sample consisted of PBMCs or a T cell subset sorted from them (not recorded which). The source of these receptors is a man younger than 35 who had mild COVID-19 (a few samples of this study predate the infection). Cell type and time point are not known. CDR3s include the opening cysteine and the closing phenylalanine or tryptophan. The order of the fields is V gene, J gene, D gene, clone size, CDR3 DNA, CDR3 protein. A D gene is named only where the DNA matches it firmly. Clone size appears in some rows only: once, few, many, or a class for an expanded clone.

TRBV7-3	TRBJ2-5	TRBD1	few	TGTGCCAGCAGCTTAAACCCCGGGACAGGAAGGGAGACCCAGTACTTC	CASSLNPGTGRETQYF
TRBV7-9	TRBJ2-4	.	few	TGTGCCAGCAGCCCCAGGTGGACAAGCCCGGACATTCAGTACTTC	CASSPRWTSPDIQYF
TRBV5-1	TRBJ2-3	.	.	TGCGCCAGCAGCAGATGGACAGACAGCACAGATACGCAGTATTTT	CASSRWTDSTDTQYF
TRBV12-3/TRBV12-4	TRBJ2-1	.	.	TGTGCCAGCAGTTTAGGGTATTCCAATGAGCAGTTCTTC	CASSLGYSNEQFF
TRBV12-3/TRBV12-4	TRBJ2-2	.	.	TGTGCCAGCAGGGAAACTTCCACCGGGGAGCTGTTTTTT	CASRETSTGELFF
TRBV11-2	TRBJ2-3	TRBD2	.	TGTGCCAGCAGCTTAGATCAGCAGCGGGAGCAGTATTTT	CASSLDQQREQYF
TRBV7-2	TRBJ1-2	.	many	TGTGCCAGCAGCCCGGACCCTTCCGGTTATGGCTACACCTTC	CASSPDPSGYGYTF
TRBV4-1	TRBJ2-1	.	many	TGCGCCAGCACCCAAGGGGGGACGGGGCGGTACAATGAGCAGTTCTTC	CASTQGGTGRYNEQFF
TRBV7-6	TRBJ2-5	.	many	TGTGCCAGCGGCTACAGGGTCGGGGAGACCCAGTACTTC	CASGYRVGETQYF
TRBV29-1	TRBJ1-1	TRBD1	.	TGCAGCGTTGGTCCGACAGGGGTCTACACTGAAGCTTTCTTT	CSVGPTGVYTEAFF
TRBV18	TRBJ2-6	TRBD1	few	TGTGCCAGCTCACCCCGACAGGGTAGTCTGTCGGCCAACGTCCTGACTTTC	CASSPRQGSLSANVLTF
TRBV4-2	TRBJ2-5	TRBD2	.	TGTGCCAGCAGCCAAGAGCAACTAGCGGGGGGAGAGACCCAGTACTTC	CASSQEQLAGGETQYF
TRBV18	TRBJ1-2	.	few	TGTGCCAGCTCACCCCCCAGCAGGGGTTATGGCTACACCTTC	CASSPPSRGYGYTF
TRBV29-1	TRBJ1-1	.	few	TGCAGCGCCAGGGACGTGAACACTGAAGCTTTCTTT	CSARDVNTEAFF
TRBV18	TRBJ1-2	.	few	TGTGCCAGCTCACCTCTAGACATCTTTAGGGGCTATGGCTACACCTTC	CASSPLDIFRGYGYTF
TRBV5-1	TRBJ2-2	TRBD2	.	TGCGCCAGCAGTCGGAGCGGGGAAGGCACCGGGGAGCTGTTTTTT	CASSRSGEGTGELFF
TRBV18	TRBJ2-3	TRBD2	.	TGTGCCAGCTCATCGCCGGGGGGGATATCGGATACGCAGTATTTT	CASSSPGGISDTQYF
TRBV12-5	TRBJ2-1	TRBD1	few	TGTGCTAGTGGGGTCCGGACAGGGACGGGGGAGAATGAGCAGTTCTTC	CASGVRTGTGENEQFF
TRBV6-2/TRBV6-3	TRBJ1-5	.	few	TGTGCCAGCGCCCGGGCGCCTATCGGCAATCAGCCCCAGCATTTT	CASARAPIGNQPQHF
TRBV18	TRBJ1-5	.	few	TGTGCCAGCTCACCACAGGAACAGCCCCAGCATTTT	CASSPQEQPQHF
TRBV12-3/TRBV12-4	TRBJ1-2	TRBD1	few	TGTGCCAGCACGGCCGGGGACAGGGGCTATGGCTACACCTTC	CASTAGDRGYGYTF
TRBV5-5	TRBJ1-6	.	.	TGTGCCAGCAGCTCCGCGGGGGGCATTGGGAATTCACCCCTCCACTTT	CASSSAGGIGNSPLHF
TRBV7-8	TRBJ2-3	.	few	TGTGCCAGCAGCTTAGTCCCCCCAGATACGCAGTATTTT	CASSLVPPDTQYF
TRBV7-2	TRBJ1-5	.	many	TGTGCCAGCAGCTTTCTTGGCATAGATCAGCCCCAGCATTTT	CASSFLGIDQPQHF
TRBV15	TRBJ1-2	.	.	TGTGCCACCAGCAGAGATTTCGGGCGGCGGGCTGGCTACACCTTC	CATSRDFGRRAGYTF
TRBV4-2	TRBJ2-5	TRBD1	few	TGTGCCAGCAGCCCGATTCCGGGACAGGGTCAGGAGACCCAGTACTTC	CASSPIPGQGQETQYF
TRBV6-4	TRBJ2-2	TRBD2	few	TGTGCCAGCAGTGACTACGTCGGGGGGGGGACCGGGGAGCTGTTTTTT	CASSDYVGGGTGELFF
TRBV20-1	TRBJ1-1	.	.	TGCAGTGCTAGAGAGGCCGCGAACACTGAAGCTTTCTTT	CSAREAANTEAFF
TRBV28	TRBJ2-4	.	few	TGTGCCAGCATTAGGACTGGAGGGGGCATTCAGTACTTC	CASIRTGGGIQYF
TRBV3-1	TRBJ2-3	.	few	TGTGCCAGCAGCTACCCCGGGACTCCAACCACAGATACGCAGTATTTT	CASSYPGTPTTDTQYF
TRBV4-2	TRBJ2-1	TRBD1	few	TGTGCCAGCACGCTAACCGGGACAGTTGGCCATGAGCAGTTCTTC	CASTLTGTVGHEQFF
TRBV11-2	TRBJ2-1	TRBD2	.	TGTGCCAGCAGCTTACGAAATAGCGGGGGGGCAAAGAACAATGAGCAGTTCTTC	CASSLRNSGGAKNNEQFF
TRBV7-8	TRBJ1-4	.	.	TGTGCCAGCAGCTTAGCGCGGTGGAGGGGAGGTGAAAAACTGTTTTTT	CASSLARWRGGEKLFF
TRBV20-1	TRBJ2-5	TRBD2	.	TGCAGTGCTGGCCGACTAGCGGGGAAAGAGACCCAGTACTTC	CSAGRLAGKETQYF
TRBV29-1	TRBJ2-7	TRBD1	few	TGCAGCGTGAGACAGGGGGCCTACGAGCAGTACTTC	CSVRQGAYEQYF
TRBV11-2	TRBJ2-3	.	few	TGTGCCACCGCGGGGACAGATACGCAGTATTTT	CATAGTDTQYF
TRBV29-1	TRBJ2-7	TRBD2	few	TGCAGCGGAGGGACGGGACTAACCTACGAGCAGTACTTC	CSGGTGLTYEQYF
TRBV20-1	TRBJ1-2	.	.	TGCAGTGCTAGAGATTCGGCCGGGGCGAGGGGCTACACCTTC	CSARDSAGARGYTF
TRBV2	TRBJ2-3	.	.	TGTGCCAGCAGTGATATAGGGACGGCAGATACGCAGTATTTT	CASSDIGTADTQYF
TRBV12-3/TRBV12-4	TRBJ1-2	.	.	TGTGCCAGCAGTTTAGGCCATCCCTATGGCTACACCTTC	CASSLGHPYGYTF
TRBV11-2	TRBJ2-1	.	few	TGTGCCAGCGGTTCAGTCCCCAGGGGTAGAGGGGAGCAGTTCTTC	CASGSVPRGRGEQFF
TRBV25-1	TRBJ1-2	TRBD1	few	TGTGCCAGCAGTGAATCCGACAGGGCAAACTATGGCTACACCTTC	CASSESDRANYGYTF
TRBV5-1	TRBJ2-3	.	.	TGCGCCAGCAGCCCGGCCGGACATCCAGATACGCAGTATTTT	CASSPAGHPDTQYF
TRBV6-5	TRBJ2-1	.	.	TGTGCCAGCAGTTACTCGTATGACTACCGCAATGAGCAGTTCTTC	CASSYSYDYRNEQFF
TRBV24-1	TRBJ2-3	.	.	TGTGCCACCAGTGACCCCCGGGTGGGCACAGATACGCAGTATTTT	CATSDPRVGTDTQYF
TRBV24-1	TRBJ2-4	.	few	TGTGCCACCAGTGTGTGGGTCTTACTAGCCAAAAACATTCAGTACTTC	CATSVWVLLAKNIQYF
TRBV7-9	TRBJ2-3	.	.	TGTGCCAGCAGCTTAGTGGGTTGGCCAGATACGCAGTATTTT	CASSLVGWPDTQYF
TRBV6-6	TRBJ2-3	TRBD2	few	TGTGCCAGCAGTTACTCGTTAGCGGGGTACACAGATACGCAGTATTTT	CASSYSLAGYTDTQYF
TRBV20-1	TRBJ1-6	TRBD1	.	TGCAGTGCTAGAGATCGGACCAGGGGGCCTTCACCCCTCCACTTT	CSARDRTRGPSPLHF
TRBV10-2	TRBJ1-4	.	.	TGCGCCAGCGGGACTACGGGGGAAAAACTGTTTTTT	CASGTTGEKLFF
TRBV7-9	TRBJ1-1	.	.	TGTGCCAGCAGCTTAGCGCGGGGGAGGAACACTGAAGCTTTCTTT	CASSLARGRNTEAFF
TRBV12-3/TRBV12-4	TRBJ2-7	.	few	TGTGCCAGCGGCCGGCAGGGTTCCTACGAGCAGTACTTC	CASGRQGSYEQYF
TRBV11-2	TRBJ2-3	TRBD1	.	TGTGCCAGCAGCGACAGGGGAGAACGCACAGATACGCAGTATTTT	CASSDRGERTDTQYF
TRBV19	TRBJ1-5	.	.	TGTGCCAGTAAAGGGGCCCTCTCGAGCGAACCCCAGCATTTT	CASKGALSSEPQHF